The sequence of this TCR beta chain was determined in a study of sequential checkpoint blockade in melanoma. This clone turned up a few times. Specified treatment: randomized to nivolumab then ipilimumab (arm A) or the reverse (arm B). Germline V gene lookup returns CDR1 SGHRS and CDR2 YFSETQ. J gave up 9 bases and V 0 bases, and 10 bases lay outside the gene matches. This CDR3 is 17 amino acids long. Measured with immunoSEQ multiplex PCR; TCRdb has only the in-frame clones, and not every one. The table includes around 1,900 clones, roughly a fifth detected once. The receptor's source is a human donor with melanoma. The chain links TRBV5-1 to TRBJ2-1; 12 bases are shared with TRBD2. Sequencing used tumor tissue (inferred from file names), obtained from a patient given nivolumab and ipilimumab in sequence. The CDR3 nucleotides read TGCGCCAGCAGCTTGGAATCTAGCGGGGGGGCCTTGGGTGAGCAGTTCTTC. Amino acid sequence: CASSLESSGGALGEQFF.